This is a list of T cell receptor beta chains from one sample in a study of OX40 agonist ivuxolimab in advanced cancers. The method was immunoSEQ multiplex PCR; TCRdb's version includes in-frame clones alone and lacks a portion of them. The sample lists under 75,000 clones, approximately 88% occurring once. Specimen: CD4+ or CD8+ T cells sorted from blood, collected in a trial of the OX40 agonist ivuxolimab. These receptors originate from an adult with an advanced solid tumor such as melanoma, head and neck, liver or kidney cancer. Both conserved end residues are part of each CDR3. A D gene is named only where the DNA matches it firmly. Clone sizes are given selectively: once, few, many, or a class where the clone is expanded.

J: TRBJ2-7
V: TRBV12-5
size: -
D: -
CDR3: CASGLVPQVNEQYF
DNA: TGTGCTAGTGGTTTGGTACCACAGGTCAACGAGCAGTACTTC

J: TRBJ2-1
V: TRBV30
size: once
D: -
CDR3: CAWSVPGSGGEQFF
DNA: TGTGCCTGGAGTGTACCAGGGTCCGGGGGTGAGCAGTTCTTC

J: TRBJ1-2
V: TRBV7-2
size: -
D: -
CDR3: CASSLETGNYGYTF
DNA: TGTGCCAGCAGCTTAGAGACAGGAAACTATGGCTACACCTTC

J: TRBJ1-4
V: TRBV7-9
size: -
D: -
CDR3: CASSPGEANEKLFF
DNA: TGTGCCAGCAGCCCCGGTGAAGCAAATGAAAAACTGTTTTTT

J: TRBJ2-1
V: TRBV6-5
size: -
D: TRBD2
CDR3: CASTNGGAWEQFF
DNA: TGTGCCAGTACGAACGGGGGGGCGTGGGAGCAGTTCTTC

J: TRBJ2-2
V: TRBV9
size: -
D: TRBD1
CDR3: CASSPRTGDWAGELFF
DNA: TGTGCCAGCAGCCCGCGAACAGGGGATTGGGCCGGGGAGCTGTTTTTT

J: TRBJ2-1
V: TRBV4-2
size: -
D: TRBD2
CDR3: CASSAGLAGAANEQFF
DNA: TGTGCCAGCAGCGCGGGACTAGCGGGAGCGGCAAATGAGCAGTTCTTC

J: TRBJ1-2
V: TRBV6-1
size: -
D: -
CDR3: CASKAKYGYTF
DNA: TGTGCCAGCAAAGCCAAATATGGCTACACCTTC

J: TRBJ1-2
V: TRBV18
size: -
D: TRBD1
CDR3: CASSPGSARGLGYGYTF
DNA: TGTGCCAGCTCACCAGGTTCTGCCAGGGGGCTAGGTTATGGCTACACCTTC

J: TRBJ1-2
V: TRBV7-3
size: -
D: -
CDR3: CASSLTRAYF
DNA: TGTGCCAGCAGCTTAACCCGGGCCTACTTC

J: TRBJ1-2
V: TRBV4-2
size: -
D: TRBD1
CDR3: CASSLQGYGYTF
DNA: TGTGCCAGCAGCCTACAGGGGTATGGCTACACCTTC

J: TRBJ2-7
V: TRBV19
size: -
D: TRBD1
CDR3: CASSMLGTDYEQYF
DNA: TGTGCCAGTAGTATGTTGGGGACAGACTACGAGCAGTACTTC

J: TRBJ1-2
V: TRBV9
size: -
D: -
CDR3: CASSPQINYGYTF
DNA: TGTGCCAGCAGCCCACAGATTAACTATGGCTACACCTTC

J: TRBJ2-1
V: TRBV6-1
size: -
D: -
CDR3: CASKIYNEQFF
DNA: TGTGCCAGCAAGATCTACAATGAGCAGTTCTTC

J: TRBJ2-3
V: TRBV4-2
size: -
D: TRBD1
CDR3: CASSLQNQGADTQYF
DNA: TGTGCCAGCAGTCTTCAAAACCAGGGGGCAGATACGCAGTATTTT

J: TRBJ1-5
V: TRBV19
size: -
D: -
CDR3: CASTAKRGIGQPQHF
DNA: TGTGCCAGTACCGCCAAGAGGGGAATAGGTCAGCCCCAGCATTTT

J: TRBJ1-1
V: TRBV4-1
size: -
D: TRBD1
CDR3: CASSQPRTGDTEAFF
DNA: TGCGCCAGCAGCCAACCCCGAACAGGGGACACTGAAGCTTTCTTT

J: TRBJ2-4
V: TRBV6-4
size: -
D: -
CDR3: CASSLEMGPVDIQYF
DNA: TGTGCCAGCAGCTTAGAAATGGGACCCGTAGACATTCAGTACTTC

J: TRBJ1-2
V: TRBV28
size: -
D: -
CDR3: CASSFRGAFGYTF
DNA: TGTGCCAGCAGTTTCCGGGGGGCGTTTGGCTACACCTTC